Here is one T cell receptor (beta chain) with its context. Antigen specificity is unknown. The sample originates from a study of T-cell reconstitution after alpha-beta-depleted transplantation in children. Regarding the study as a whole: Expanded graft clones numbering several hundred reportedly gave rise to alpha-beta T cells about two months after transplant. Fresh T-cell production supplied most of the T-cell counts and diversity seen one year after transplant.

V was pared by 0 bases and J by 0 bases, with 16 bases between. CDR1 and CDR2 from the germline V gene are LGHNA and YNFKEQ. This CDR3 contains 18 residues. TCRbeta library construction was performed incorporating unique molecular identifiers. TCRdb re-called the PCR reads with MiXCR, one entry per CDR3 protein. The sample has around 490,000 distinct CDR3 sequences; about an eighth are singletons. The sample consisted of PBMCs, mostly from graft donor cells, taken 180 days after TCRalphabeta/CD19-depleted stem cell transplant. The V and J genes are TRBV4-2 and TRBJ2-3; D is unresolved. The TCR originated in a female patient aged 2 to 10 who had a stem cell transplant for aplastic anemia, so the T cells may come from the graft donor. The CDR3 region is CASSQEKDRRPSTDTQYF. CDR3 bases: TGTGCCAGCAGCCAAGAGAAGGACCGGCGGCCTAGCACAGATACGCAGTATTTT.